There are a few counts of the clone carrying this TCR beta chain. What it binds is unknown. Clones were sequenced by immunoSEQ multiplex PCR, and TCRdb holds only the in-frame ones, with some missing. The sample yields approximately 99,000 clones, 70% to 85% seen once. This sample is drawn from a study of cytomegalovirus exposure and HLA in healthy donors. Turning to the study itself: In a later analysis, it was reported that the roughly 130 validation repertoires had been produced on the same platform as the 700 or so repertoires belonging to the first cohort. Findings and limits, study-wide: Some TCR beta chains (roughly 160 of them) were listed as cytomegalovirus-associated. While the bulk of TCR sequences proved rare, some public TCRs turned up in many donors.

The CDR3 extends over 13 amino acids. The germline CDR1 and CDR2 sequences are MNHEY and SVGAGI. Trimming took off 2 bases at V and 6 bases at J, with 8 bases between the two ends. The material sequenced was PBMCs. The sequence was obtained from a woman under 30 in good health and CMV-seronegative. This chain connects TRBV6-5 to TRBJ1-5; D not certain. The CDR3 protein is CASSYALSQPQHF. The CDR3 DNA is TGTGCCAGCAGTTACGCTCTGAGTCAGCCCCAGCATTTT.